This record concerns one TCR beta chain sequence. The antigen is unknown. Germline V gene data show CDR1 as SGHAT and CDR2 as FQNNGV. Trimming cost V 1 base and J 4 bases; bases outside gene matches: 10. The CDR3 sequence is 18 residues long. Focal radiation plus CTLA-4 blockade with ipilimumab was administered to patients who had chemo-refractory metastatic non-small-cell lung cancer. This record belongs to a study of radiotherapy plus CTLA-4 blockade in lung cancer. Study-level findings and limits: Blood TCR clones of tumor origin expanded after radiotherapy plus ipilimumab. Together with interferon-beta, which increased in serum after radiation, early dynamic changes in blood T cell clones were reportedly the best predictors of response.

Using immunoSEQ multiplex PCR, the repertoire was profiled, and TCRdb retains in-frame clones only, with some absent. This table has 77,000 or so clones, nearly 75% appearing once. The sample here was peripheral blood, taken from a patient treated with radiotherapy plus ipilimumab. This clonotype was sampled from a human donor with non-small cell lung cancer whose response to radiotherapy plus ipilimumab could not be evaluated. This chain connects TRBV11-2 to TRBJ1-1, with 12 bases identical to TRBD1. The CDR3 loop is CASSLVVGQGARGTEAFF. CDR3 DNA sequence: TGTGCCAGCAGCTTAGTAGTGGGACAGGGGGCGCGGGGCACTGAAGCTTTCTTT.